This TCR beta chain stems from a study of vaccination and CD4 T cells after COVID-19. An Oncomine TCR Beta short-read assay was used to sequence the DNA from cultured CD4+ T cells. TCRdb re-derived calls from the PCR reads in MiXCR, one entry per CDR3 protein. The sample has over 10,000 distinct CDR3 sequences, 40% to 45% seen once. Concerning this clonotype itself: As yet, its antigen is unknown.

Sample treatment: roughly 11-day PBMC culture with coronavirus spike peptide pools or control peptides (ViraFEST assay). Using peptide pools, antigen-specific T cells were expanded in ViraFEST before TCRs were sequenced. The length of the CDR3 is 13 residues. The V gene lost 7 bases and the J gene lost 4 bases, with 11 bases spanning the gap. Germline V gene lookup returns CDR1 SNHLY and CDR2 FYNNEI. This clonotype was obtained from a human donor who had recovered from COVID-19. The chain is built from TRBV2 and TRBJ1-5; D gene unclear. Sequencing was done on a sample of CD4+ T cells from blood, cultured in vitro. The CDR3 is CASIGGSNQPQHF. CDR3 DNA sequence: TGTGCCAGCATCGGCGGTAGTAATCAGCCCCAGCATTTT.